The 8 T cell receptor beta chains below were found in one sample sequenced in a study of cytotoxic CD8 clonotypes in ibrutinib-treated CLL (dated by TCRdb to 2020 to 2022). The label giving this sample's time point can be read as: 12 to 13 months on ibrutinib. Library preparation used the immunoSEQ multiplex PCR assay. What TCRdb holds here is the immuneACCESS table cut down to in-frame rearrangements. Part of the clones is not present; checked against another copy, under half of the missing clones reflect an unresolved V gene, and the others are unexplained. The sample table records 40,000 to 60,000 clones; around half of these occur just once. The top ten constitute 30% to 35% of the sample. The starting material was PBMCs, obtained after 12 months of ibrutinib treatment. These receptors came from a human donor with chronic lymphocytic leukemia.

Note on this clone: A far larger clone is one nucleotide away, so this likely arose from a read error. The chain uses TRBV5-6 and TRBJ2-2; 7 bases line up with TRBD2. Germline CDR1 SGHDT, CDR2 YYEEEE. The trim removed 0 bases at V and 5 bases at J, leaving 4 bases unmatched. This CDR3 region has 15 residues. The CDR3: CASSLEAGKTGELFF. The CDR3 DNA follows: TGTGCCAGCAGCTTGGAAGCGGGAAAGACCGGGGAGCTGTTTTTT.

The chain recombines TRBV21-1 with TRBJ2-3. TRBV21-1 is annotated as a pseudogene. CDR3 length: 15 amino acids. The CDR3 is CASSGAPRHPDTQYF. The CDR3 nucleotides are TGTGCCAGCAGTGGAGCACCCAGACATCCAGATACGCAGTATTTT.

This clone occurred a few times. This chain uses TRBV19 with TRBJ2-3, with 13 bases lining up with TRBD2. The CDR3 contains 15 residues. V lost 5 bases, J lost 4 bases, and 3 bases stayed unmatched. CDR1 is LNHDA, CDR2 SQIVND, per germline (reference sequence). DNA of the CDR3: TGTGCCAGTAGTCCCACTAGCGGGAGGGCAGATACGCAGTATTTT. It yields the protein CASSPTSGRADTQYF.

The chain recombines TRBV4-1 with TRBJ2-7; 11 positions match TRBD2. This CDR3 has 19 amino acids. V was pared by 0 bases and J by 3 bases, with 13 bases of the junction left unmatched. Germline V lookup: CDR1 MGHRA, CDR2 YSYEKL. CDR3 loop: CASSQDETSGSWVGYEQYF. In DNA, the CDR3 is TGCGCCAGCAGCCAAGACGAAACTAGCGGGAGTTGGGTGGGCTACGAGCAGTACTTC.

The chain carries TRBV29-1 and TRBJ2-7; tentative D call: TRBD1 (5 bases). This CDR3 has 12 amino acids. Trimming took off 5 bases at V and 3 bases at J, with 11 bases between the two ends. The germline V gene encodes CDR1 SQVTM and CDR2 ANQGSEA. DNA of the CDR3: TGCAGCGTTCATTTACAGGACTACGAGCAGTACTTC. Residues: CSVHLQDYEQYF.

CDR3 in DNA: TGTGCCAGCAAAATAGTCAGCAATCAGCCCCAGCATTTT. Translation: CASKIVSNQPQHF. The chain employs TRBV6-1 and TRBJ1-5, with D unclear. The CDR3 runs to 13 residues. Trimming stripped 7 bases from V and 1 base from J, with 8 bases between. The germline CDR1 and CDR2 sequences are MNHNS and SASEGT.

V usage is TRBV27 and J usage is TRBJ1-1; no clear D gene. V was clipped by 2 bases and J by 1 base, with 5 bases between them. Germline V gene sequence: CDR1 MNHEY, CDR2 SMNVEV (reference sequence). This CDR3 is built from 13 residues. In DNA, the CDR3 is TGTGCCAGCAGTTTAGGAAGGAACACTGAAGCTTTCTTT. Protein: CASSLGRNTEAFF.

J is TRBJ2-7 and V is TRBV6-1; TRBD1 aligns across 9 bases. J lost 2 bases, V lost 4 bases, and 6 bases had no gene match. Germline-derived CDR1 and CDR2 are MNHNS and SASEGT. This CDR3 comprises 15 residues. The CDR3 DNA reads TGTGCCAGCAGTGCACAGGGGGCGAAGGCCTACGAGCAGTACTTC. It yields the protein CASSAQGAKAYEQYF.